Each of the 29 T cell receptor beta chains below was sequenced from the same sample in a study of cytomegalovirus exposure and HLA in healthy donors (dated by TCRdb to the late 2010s). The library was prepared using the immunoSEQ multiplex PCR assay. A mixture of 60 forward primers for TCR Vbeta segments and 13 reverse primers for TCR Jbeta segments was used in the multiplex PCR. Entries here come from immuneACCESS through TCRdb and include only in-frame sequences with V and J called. Some clones fail to appear in such tables; in the studies checked, an unresolved V gene covers under half of the shortfall, and the cause of the remainder is unknown. The sample's own table lists 220,000 or so clones. The ten largest clones add up to 0.9% to 1.4% of the sample. The sample taken for sequencing was PBMCs. The receptors stem from a girl aged 2 to 9 in good health and CMV-seropositive.

The chain recombines TRBV27 with TRBJ2-7, with 7 bases aligning to TRBD2. The CDR3 consists of 15 residues. The V gene end was trimmed by 3 bases and the J gene end by 4 bases; junction bases not matched to a gene: 9. Germline V gene sequence: CDR1 MNHEY, CDR2 SMNVEV (reference sequence). The CDR3 sequence is CASSLAGEVQYEQYF. CDR3 nucleotides: TGTGCCAGCAGTTTGGCGGGAGAAGTCCAGTACGAGCAGTACTTC.

This chain links TRBV5-1 with TRBJ2-7; 11 bases match TRBD2. The CDR3 spans 15 residues. Germline V gives CDR1 SGHRS, CDR2 YFSETQ. J lost 0 bases, V lost 4 bases, and 3 bases had no gene match. The CDR3 region is CASSVTSGISYEQYF. Written as DNA, the CDR3 is TGCGCCAGCAGCGTGACTAGCGGGATCTCCTACGAGCAGTACTTC.

The CDR3 sequence is CASMWAGVGDTQYF. The CDR3 DNA follows: TGTGCCAGCATGTGGGCGGGAGTGGGAGATACGCAGTATTTT. The chain has TRBV2 and TRBJ2-3; 7 nucleotides agree with TRBD2. Germline CDR1 reads SNHLY; CDR2 reads FYNNEI. Trimming cost V 7 bases and J 5 bases; bases outside gene matches: 9. The CDR3 is 14 residues long.

The chain joins TRBV30 to TRBJ1-2, with a possible D match to TRBD1 (6 bases). The CDR3 is 13 residues long. Germline V gives CDR1 GTSNPN, CDR2 SVGIG (reference sequence). V lost 0 bases to trimming and J lost 4 bases, with 9 bases between them. The chain's CDR3 is CAWSVGQFYGYTF. CDR3 in DNA: TGTGCCTGGAGTGTAGGACAGTTCTATGGCTACACCTTC.

CDR3 amino acids: CASTRDHGTSPYEQYF. The CDR3 nucleotides are TGTGCCAGTACCCGCGATCATGGGACTAGCCCCTACGAGCAGTACTTC. This chain joins TRBV19 and TRBJ2-7; 9 nucleotides agree with TRBD2. The CDR3 runs to 16 residues. CDR1 and CDR2 (germline): LNHDA, SQIVND (reference sequence). J lost 2 bases, V lost 7 bases, and 12 bases had no gene match.

The genes are TRBV28 and TRBJ1-5, with 9 bases aligning to TRBD1. Unmatched junction bases numbered 8, after V lost 8 bases and J lost 6 bases. This CDR3 is built from 14 residues. Germline lookup yields CDR1 MDHEN and CDR2 SYDVKM. The CDR3 here is CASSFDRGGQPQHF. In nucleotides, the CDR3 is TGTGCCAGCTCTTTCGACAGGGGGGGTCAGCCCCAGCATTTT.

CDR3 in amino acids: CASMRETDTQYF. Written as DNA, the CDR3 is TGTGCCAGCATGAGAGAAACAGATACGCAGTATTTT. V is TRBV28 and J is TRBJ2-3; no firm D call. Germline V gene data show CDR1 as MDHEN and CDR2 as SYDVKM. V gave up 7 bases and J gave up 3 bases, with 8 bases separating them. This CDR3 contains 12 residues.

The chain employs TRBV7-2 and TRBJ2-3, with D perhaps TRBD2 (6 bases). Trimming took 5 bases from V and 3 from J, leaving 18 bases between them. CDR1 is SGHTA and CDR2 is FQGNSA in the germline V gene. CDR3 length: 16 residues. DNA for the CDR3: TGTGCCAGCAGCCCGACCGGGACTGCACTTACAGATACGCAGTATTTT. Its protein is CASSPTGTALTDTQYF.

This chain joins TRBV6-1 and TRBJ2-5; tentative D call: TRBD2 (7 bases). The better agreement between TRBJ2-7 and the DNA end casts doubt on the J call. The CDR3 runs 15 residues. The germline CDR1 and CDR2 sequences are MNHNS and SASEGT. In DNA form, the CDR3 reads TGTGCCAGCGGCTGGGGGGGGCAGGCAACCTACGAGCAGTACTTC. Translated, it gives CASGWGGQATYEQYF.

The genes are TRBV5-1 and TRBJ2-1, with D possibly matching TRBD2 (7 bases). Germline V gives CDR1 SGHRS, CDR2 YFSETQ. The CDR3 length is 15 residues. The ends were cut back, 4 bases at V and 7 bases at J, with 18 bases in the middle. The CDR3 bases are TGCGCCAGCAGCCACTCCCGGGGGGCGAGGAATGAGCAGTTCTTC. This codes for CASSHSRGARNEQFF.

This sequence joins TRBV5-1 and TRBJ2-3; D gene unclear. Germline values: CDR1 SGHRS, CDR2 YFSETQ. The ends were cut back, 2 bases at V and 5 bases at J, with 6 bases in the middle. This CDR3 is 12 amino acids long. The CDR3 loop is CASSLIEDTQYF. In DNA, the CDR3 is TGCGCCAGCAGCTTAATAGAAGATACGCAGTATTTT. Full variable domain (outside the CDR3, taken from reference TRBV5-1 and TRBJ2-3): KAGVTQTPRYLIKTRGQQVTLSCSPISGHRSVSWYQQTPGQGLQFLFEYFSETQRNKGNFPGRFSGRQFSNSRSEMNVSTLELGDSALYLCASSLIEDTQYFGPGTRLTVL.

This sequence joins TRBV6-4 and TRBJ2-1; 8 nucleotides match TRBD2. This CDR3 region has 13 residues. Germline V CDR1 and CDR2: MRHNA, SNTAGT. V lost 4 bases and J lost 6; bases outside the gene matches: 2. CDR3 protein: CASSAGTSNEQFF. CDR3 coding DNA: TGTGCCAGCAGTGCCGGGACTAGCAATGAGCAGTTCTTC.

The gene calls are TRBV5-1 and TRBJ2-2, with unresolved D. Germline lookup yields CDR1 SGHRS and CDR2 YFSETQ. The CDR3 spans 12 residues. V shed 5 bases and J shed 7 bases, with 9 bases lying between them. The CDR3 sequence is CASRSPGGELFF. The CDR3, as DNA: TGCGCCAGCAGATCCCCCGGCGGGGAGCTGTTTTTT.

The gene calls are TRBV28 and TRBJ2-5; D perhaps matches TRBD1 (5 bases). The CDR3 covers 15 residues. Trimming cost V 8 bases and J 6 bases, with 22 bases left between them. In germline, CDR1 is MDHEN, CDR2 SYDVKM. The CDR3 sequence: CASRVTPGSRKTQYF. The CDR3 bases are TGTGCCAGCCGTGTAACCCCAGGGTCTAGGAAGACCCAGTACTTC.

The chain links TRBV27 to TRBJ2-3; TRBD2 is a possible D gene (6 bases). In germline, CDR1 is MNHEY, CDR2 SMNVEV (reference sequence). The CDR3 contains 15 residues. V lost 3 bases and J 4 bases, leaving 14 bases between the germline ends. For the CDR3, the DNA is TGTGCCAGCAGTTTTACGGGGGAGCGAGCAGATACGCAGTATTTT. This translates into CASSFTGERADTQYF.

The J gene is TRBJ1-1, the V gene TRBV20-1; D remains ambiguous. V lost 3 bases and J 2 bases, leaving 4 bases between the germline ends. Germline CDR1 reads DFQATT; CDR2 reads SNEGSKA (reference sequence). This CDR3 comprises 11 residues. CDR3 in DNA: TGCAGTGCTAGGGGCAACACTGAAGCTTTCTTT. It is translated as CSARGNTEAFF.

The rearrangement links TRBV19 to TRBJ2-1, with 7 bases that match TRBD1. The ends lost 9 bases at V and 5 bases at J; junction bases unmatched: 10. The CDR3 is 14 amino acids. Germline V gene sequence: CDR1 LNHDA, CDR2 SQIVND (reference sequence). CDR3 coding DNA: TGTGCCAGCCGCCGTGGGGACAGACACAATGAGCAGTTCTTC. Protein: CASRRGDRHNEQFF.

V and J are TRBV4-2 and TRBJ1-2; D possibly corresponds to TRBD1 (5 bases). This CDR3 is built from 16 residues. CDR1 and CDR2 (germline): LGHNA, YNFKEQ. V was clipped by 1 base and J by 0 bases, with 12 bases between them. CDR3 nucleotides: TGTGCCAGCAGCCAAGGAGTAGGGGCCGCTAACTATGGCTACACCTTC. This translates into CASSQGVGAANYGYTF.

This sequence joins TRBV6-5 and TRBJ2-2; D is unclear. Germline lookup yields CDR1 MNHEY and CDR2 SVGAGI. The CDR3 has 12 amino acids. The germline V and J ends were trimmed by 6 bases and 2 bases, with 4 bases remaining between them. CDR3 sequence: CASSLNTGELFF. CDR3 nucleotides: TGTGCCAGCAGCCTAAACACCGGGGAGCTGTTTTTT.

This rearrangement joins TRBV5-1 to TRBJ1-2, with D perhaps TRBD1 (6 bases). Germline loops: CDR1 SGHRS, CDR2 YFSETQ. V was cut by 0 bases and J by 0 bases, with 18 bases left in between. CDR3 size: 18 residues. The CDR3 DNA reads TGCGCCAGCAGCTTGGACCTCAGGGGTAGAGGAGCTAACTATGGCTACACCTTC. Translation: CASSLDLRGRGANYGYTF.

The CDR3 nucleotides read TGTGCCATCAGTGACCGGCAGGGCGGAGATACGCAGTATTTT. Its translation is CAISDRQGGDTQYF. This rearrangement joins TRBV10-3 to TRBJ2-3; D is perhaps TRBD1 (5 bases). The CDR3 runs to 14 residues. CDR1 is ENHRY, CDR2 SYGVKD, per germline. Trimming removed 3 bases from V and 5 bases from J, with 12 bases in between.

The V and J genes are TRBV5-1 and TRBJ2-1; D may be TRBD1 (6 bases). This CDR3 contains 15 residues. V dropped 6 bases and J dropped 9 bases, with 22 bases sitting between them. CDR1 SGHRS and CDR2 YFSETQ come from the germline V gene. CDR3 loop: CASKLDSTSLREQFF. The CDR3 DNA follows: TGCGCCAGCAAATTGGACAGCACCTCGCTACGTGAGCAGTTCTTC.

The chain carries TRBV6-5 and TRBJ2-3; 8 nucleotides line up with TRBD1. CDR3 length: 15 residues. In germline, CDR1 is MNHEY, CDR2 SVGAGI. V shed 7 bases and J 2 bases; nucleotides not matched to a gene: 8. The CDR3 coding sequence is TGTGCCAGCACTAGGGACAGGACGTTCACAGATACGCAGTATTTT. Protein sequence: CASTRDRTFTDTQYF.

The J gene is TRBJ2-7, the V gene TRBV5-6; 9 bases align to TRBD1. Trimming at V came to 2 bases and at J to 8 bases, leaving 11 bases not matched to a gene. The CDR3 is made up of 15 amino acids. CDR1 is SGHDT, CDR2 YYEEEE, per germline. The CDR3 reads CASSFGGQGTVKQYF. DNA of the CDR3: TGTGCCAGCAGCTTTGGGGGACAGGGAACTGTTAAGCAGTACTTC.

The chain combines TRBV27 with TRBJ1-1; D remains ambiguous. Looked up from germline, CDR1 is MNHEY and CDR2 is SMNVEV (reference sequence). This CDR3 contains 12 residues. V was cut by 8 bases and J by 5 bases, with 12 bases left in between. The CDR3 is CASGRPGTEAFF. CDR3 coding DNA: TGTGCCAGCGGTCGCCCGGGGACTGAAGCTTTCTTT.

This CDR3 is CASTLIGTDYGYTF. The CDR3 bases are TGTGCCAGCACCCTAATTGGGACAGACTATGGCTACACCTTC. This chain uses TRBV11-2 with TRBJ1-2; 7 positions match TRBD1. CDR3 length equals 14 residues. Germline trimming cut 7 bases from V and 3 bases from J; bases unmatched to any gene: 8. CDR1 and CDR2 from the germline V gene are SGHAT and FQNNGV.

V and J are TRBV6-5 and TRBJ2-6; D unresolved. The length of the CDR3 is 16 residues. Germline-derived CDR1 and CDR2 are MNHEY and SVGAGI. Deletions cut 4 bases from V and 1 base from J, with 11 bases between. The CDR3 nucleotides read TGTGCCAGCAGTTTACCAGGCGAGTCTGGGGCCAACGTCCTGACTTTC. This encodes CASSLPGESGANVLTF.

Turning to this clone: In the same sample, other DNA sequences code for this CDR3. The CDR3 DNA follows: TGTGCCAGCAGCGCCGGGACTAGCGGCACAGATACGCAGTATTTT. Translated: CASSAGTSGTDTQYF. This chain links TRBV9 with TRBJ2-3, with 10 bases matching TRBD2. The J segment lost 1 base and the V segment lost 3 bases, leaving 2 bases of the junction unmatched. Germline CDR1 is SGDLS and CDR2 is YYNGEE. The CDR3 consists of 15 residues.

The chain joins TRBV5-1 to TRBJ1-4; D is ambiguous. Trimming pared 0 bases from V and 0 bases from J, leaving 3 bases between. The CDR3 loop spans 14 amino acids. Germline V gives CDR1 SGHRS, CDR2 YFSETQ. CDR3 in amino acids: CASSLATTNEKLFF. In DNA, the CDR3 is TGCGCCAGCAGCTTGGCCACAACTAATGAAAAACTGTTTTTT. The whole variable domain, remainder taken from reference TRBV5-1 and TRBJ1-4, is KAGVTQTPRYLIKTRGQQVTLSCSPISGHRSVSWYQQTPGQGLQFLFEYFSETQRNKGNFPGRFSGRQFSNSRSEMNVSTLELGDSALYLCASSLATTNEKLFFGSGTQLSVL.